The 24 T cell receptor beta chains presented below share a single source sample, sequenced in a study of CD4 T cell repertoires in COVID-19. Some clones are missing from TCRdb's copy, which holds only in-frame ones; the method was immunoSEQ multiplex PCR. The top ten clones hold roughly 0.65% of a sample with some 24,000 clones, approximately 93% of them seen once. Sequencing was done directly on freshly isolated, uncultured memory T cells. The sequences come from circulating follicular helper CD4+ T cells (cTfh) from blood, collected before the COVID-19 pandemic. These receptor sequences come from a human donor who had COVID-19.

This clone was observed a single time. The chain employs TRBV29-1 and TRBJ2-7; the D gene is possibly TRBD1 (6 bases). The ends were cut back, 4 bases at V and 3 bases at J, with 10 bases in the middle. Germline assignment: CDR1 SQVTM and CDR2 ANQGSEA. The CDR3 is 12 residues long. CDR3 bases: TGCAGCGTTGGGTTAGGGGGCTACGAGCAGTACTTC. This sequence encodes CSVGLGGYEQYF.

The rearrangement links TRBV2 to TRBJ2-5; tentative D call: TRBD2 (5 bases). The V end lost 4 bases, the J end lost 10 bases, and 22 bases lay between the germline ends. From germline, CDR1 is SNHLY and CDR2 FYNNEI. The CDR3 runs to 15 residues. The CDR3 DNA is TGTGCCAGCAGTGCCGCCCTCGGCCCGGGGATGGACCAGTACTTC. It yields the protein CASSAALGPGMDQYF.

The chain combines TRBV11-2 with TRBJ1-1, with TRBD1 as a possible D gene (5 bases). Per germline, CDR1 SGHAT and CDR2 FQNNGV. The CDR3 length is 13 residues. Deletions cut 5 bases from V and 1 base from J, with 8 bases between. Here the CDR3 reads CASSQTANTEAFF. Here the CDR3 DNA reads TGTGCCAGCAGCCAGACAGCGAACACTGAAGCTTTCTTT.

The chain couples TRBV7-2 to TRBJ2-7; 15 nucleotides match TRBD2. The CDR3 has 17 amino acids. Per germline, CDR1 SGHTA and CDR2 FQGNSA. The ends lost 4 bases at V and 1 base at J; junction bases unmatched: 5. CDR3 sequence (DNA): TGTGCCAGCAGCTCGGGACTAGCGGGAGGCCTTTCCTACGAGCAGTACTTC. This sequence encodes CASSSGLAGGLSYEQYF. Combining the CDR3 with reference TRBV7-2 and TRBJ2-7 gives the whole variable domain GAGVSQSPSNKVTEKGKDVELRCDPISGHTALYWYRQSLGQGLEFLIYFQGNSAPDKSGLPSDRFSAERTGGSVSTLTIQRTQQEDSAVYLCASSSGLAGGLSYEQYFGPGTRLTVT.

The gene calls are TRBV29-1 and TRBJ2-3; 8 bases map to TRBD2. CDR3 length equals 14 residues. The germline gives CDR1 SQVTM, CDR2 ANQGSEA. Unmatched junction bases numbered 8, after V lost 7 bases and J lost 2 bases. The CDR3 region is CSAPIAGITDTQYF. In DNA, the CDR3 is TGCAGCGCCCCAATAGCGGGGATCACAGATACGCAGTATTTT.

The chain joins TRBV5-8 to TRBJ1-4; D ambiguous. Germline assignment: CDR1 SGHTS and CDR2 YDEGEE. The CDR3 runs to 15 residues. Trimming cost V 4 bases and J 8 bases, with 18 bases left between them. The CDR3 DNA sequence: TGTGCCAGCAGCCCCCCCGGAGCCCACTCCGAAAAACTGTTTTTT. It codes for CASSPPGAHSEKLFF.

Here the CDR3 DNA reads TGTGCCAGCAGCTCGATATCGACGGGGGCCGGGGAGCTGTTTTTT. This sequence encodes CASSSISTGAGELFF. This chain joins TRBV7-2 and TRBJ2-2, with TRBD2 as a possible D gene (6 bases). This CDR3 region has 15 residues. Germline-derived CDR1 and CDR2 are SGHTA and FQGNSA. V gave up 4 bases and J gave up 6 bases, with 15 bases separating them.

The CDR3 DNA is TGTGCCAGCAGCTTCACAGGGACGGGAAAACTGTTTTTT. Protein product: CASSFTGTGKLFF. The chain uses TRBV27 and TRBJ1-4, with a tentative D call TRBD1 (6 bases). V was cut by 6 bases and J by 10 bases, with 15 bases left in between. This CDR3 is 13 amino acids long. Germline V gives CDR1 MNHEY, CDR2 SMNVEV (reference sequence).

This clone has only a few counts. The chain couples TRBV5-6 to TRBJ1-1; D ambiguous. Trimming took off 1 base at V and 1 base at J, with 5 bases between the two ends. The CDR3 contains 13 residues. Per germline, CDR1 SGHDT and CDR2 YYEEEE. The CDR3 protein is CASSLSWNTEAFF. In nucleotides, the CDR3 is TGTGCCAGCAGCTTGAGCTGGAACACTGAAGCTTTCTTT.

The V call is TRBV2, the J call TRBJ2-1; a weak D match, TRBD1 (5 bases). Germline loops: CDR1 SNHLY, CDR2 FYNNEI. With 7 bases removed from V and 5 bases from J, the gap between germline ends came to 15 bases. The CDR3 totals 14 residues. The DNA for the CDR3 is TGTGCCAGCACCCGACAGCCAAGGAACAATGAGCAGTTCTTC. It is translated as CASTRQPRNNEQFF.

The rearrangement uses TRBV7-9 and TRBJ2-7; 7 positions agree with TRBD2. Germline values: CDR1 SEHNR, CDR2 FQNEAQ (reference sequence). This CDR3 is built from 16 residues. J was trimmed by 1 base and V by 5 bases; bases with no gene match: 11. The CDR3 is CASSPPVAGESYEQYF. The CDR3 region has the DNA TGTGCCAGCAGCCCCCCAGTGGCGGGAGAATCCTACGAGCAGTACTTC.

CDR3 in amino acids: CASSQEVNTEAFF. CDR3 sequence (DNA): TGCGCCAGCAGCCAAGAGGTGAACACTGAAGCTTTCTTT. This sequence joins TRBV5-1 and TRBJ1-1; D is undetermined. Trimming removed 4 bases from V and 0 bases from J, with 7 bases in between. Germline lookup yields CDR1 SGHRS and CDR2 YFSETQ. The CDR3 runs 13 residues.

This CDR3 is CASSYSLSNTGELFF. The CDR3 DNA reads TGTGCCAGCAGTTACTCTTTGTCAAACACCGGGGAGCTGTTTTTT. The chain joins TRBV6-5 to TRBJ2-2; D not resolved. With 0 bases removed from V and 2 bases from J, the gap between germline ends came to 7 bases. Per the germline V gene, CDR1 is MNHEY and CDR2 is SVGAGI. The CDR3 has 15 residues.

This rearrangement joins TRBV28 to TRBJ1-5; D is undetermined. The CDR3 sequence is 14 residues long. V lost 5 bases and J lost 5, with 13 bases in between. Per germline, CDR1 MDHEN and CDR2 SYDVKM. CDR3: CASSPQLGDQPQHF. CDR3 coding DNA: TGTGCCAGCAGTCCTCAACTAGGAGATCAGCCCCAGCATTTT. The variable domain in full, with the rest retrieved from reference TRBV28 and TRBJ1-5, is DVKVTQSSRYLVKRTGEKVFLECVQDMDHENMFWYRQDPGLGLRLIYFSYDVKMKEKGDIPEGYSVSREKKERFSLILESASTNQTSMYLCASSPQLGDQPQHFGDGTRLSIL.

This clone was observed once. The chain combines TRBV10-2 with TRBJ2-3, with 12 positions matching TRBD2. The germline V gene encodes CDR1 WSHSY and CDR2 SAAADI. This CDR3 is built from 15 residues. V lost 4 bases and J lost 4; bases outside the gene matches: 3. The CDR3 here is CASSGLAGDPDTQYF. CDR3 bases: TGCGCCAGCAGTGGACTAGCGGGGGACCCAGATACGCAGTATTTT.

The chain uses TRBV11-2 and TRBJ2-5; D is uncertain. V dropped 2 bases and J dropped 2 bases, with 9 bases sitting between them. Germline V gene lookup returns CDR1 SGHAT and CDR2 FQNNGV. The CDR3 runs to 14 residues. CDR3 sequence: CASSLQAIQETQYF. CDR3 sequence (DNA): TGTGCCAGCAGCTTACAGGCTATTCAAGAGACCCAGTACTTC.

A single count supports this clone. This chain joins TRBV7-9 and TRBJ1-2; no firm D call. Trimming stripped 10 bases from V and 4 bases from J, with 13 bases between. The germline V gene encodes CDR1 SEHNR and CDR2 FQNEAQ (reference sequence). This CDR3 is 12 amino acids long. CDR3 sequence: CAIDWRTYGYTF. CDR3 bases: TGTGCCATCGACTGGAGGACCTATGGCTACACCTTC.

V gene TRBV19 combines with J gene TRBJ2-1, with D tentatively TRBD2 (6 bases). In germline, CDR1 is LNHDA, CDR2 SQIVND (reference sequence). Trimming left V 7 bases short and J 4 bases short, with 17 bases between. This CDR3 contains 15 residues. The CDR3: CASIGGTRSYNEQFF. The CDR3 nucleotides read TGTGCCAGTATCGGGGGTACGCGGTCGTACAATGAGCAGTTCTTC.

The V call is TRBV2, the J call TRBJ1-1; no clear D gene. The CDR3 consists of 13 residues. V was shortened by 9 bases and J by 0 bases, with 11 bases between the two germline ends. The germline V gene has CDR1 SNHLY and CDR2 FYNNEI. The CDR3, as DNA: TGTGCCAGTGATCAACAGCTGAACACTGAAGCTTTCTTT. Its protein is CASDQQLNTEAFF.

J is TRBJ2-3 and V is TRBV6-1; 7 nucleotides line up with TRBD2. V lost 2 bases, J lost 3 bases, and 5 bases stayed unmatched. Germline loops: CDR1 MNHNS, CDR2 SASEGT. The CDR3 extends over 15 amino acids. CDR3 residues: CASSESYGGTDTQYF. DNA of the CDR3: TGTGCCAGCAGTGAAAGTTACGGGGGGACAGATACGCAGTATTTT.

This clone occurred a few times. Other nucleotide sequences from this sample produce the same CDR3. The chain uses TRBV19 and TRBJ1-1, with D hard to call. This CDR3 has 14 amino acids. Trimming cost V 5 bases and J 1 base, with 11 bases left between them. Germline CDR1 and CDR2: LNHDA and SQIVND (reference sequence). The CDR3 spells CASSVMTGNTEAFF. For the CDR3, the DNA is TGTGCCAGTAGTGTGATGACGGGGAACACTGAAGCTTTCTTT.

J is TRBJ2-1 and V is TRBV7-2, with 12 bases aligning to TRBD2. The CDR3 consists of 16 residues. The germline V gene has CDR1 SGHTA and CDR2 FQGNSA. The ends lost 6 bases at V and 5 bases at J; junction bases unmatched: 8. This CDR3 is CASSRTLAGGNNEQFF. In DNA, the CDR3 is TGTGCCAGCAGTAGAACTCTAGCGGGGGGGAACAATGAGCAGTTCTTC.

In its sample, this clone was seen once. The chain couples TRBV9 to TRBJ1-2; TRBD1 is a possible D gene (5 bases). Germline CDR1 reads SGDLS; CDR2 reads YYNGEE. V was clipped by 4 bases and J by 5 bases, with 21 bases between them. CDR3 length equals 16 residues. CDR3 protein: CASSPRDRQIGYGYTF. The CDR3 region has the DNA TGTGCCAGCAGCCCCCGAGACAGACAGATAGGGTATGGCTACACCTTC.

The J gene is TRBJ2-7, the V gene TRBV27; the match to TRBD2 covers 11 bases. The germline gives CDR1 MNHEY, CDR2 SMNVEV (reference sequence). The V gene end was trimmed by 5 bases and the J gene end by 4 bases; junction bases not matched to a gene: 7. This CDR3 has 15 amino acids. The CDR3 protein is CASSARTSGLYEQYF. The CDR3 DNA sequence: TGTGCCAGCAGTGCCCGGACTAGCGGGCTGTACGAGCAGTACTTC.